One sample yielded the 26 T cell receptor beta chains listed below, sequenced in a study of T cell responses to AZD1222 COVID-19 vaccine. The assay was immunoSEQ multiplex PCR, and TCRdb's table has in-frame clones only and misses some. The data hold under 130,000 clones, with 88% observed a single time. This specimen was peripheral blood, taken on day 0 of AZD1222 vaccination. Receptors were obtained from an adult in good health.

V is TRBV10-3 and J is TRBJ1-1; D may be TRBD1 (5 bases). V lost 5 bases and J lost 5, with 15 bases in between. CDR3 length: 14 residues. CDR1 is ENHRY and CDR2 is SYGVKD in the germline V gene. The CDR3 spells CAISTGTGKTEAFF. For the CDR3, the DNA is TGTGCCATCAGTACCGGGACGGGGAAAACTGAAGCTTTCTTT.

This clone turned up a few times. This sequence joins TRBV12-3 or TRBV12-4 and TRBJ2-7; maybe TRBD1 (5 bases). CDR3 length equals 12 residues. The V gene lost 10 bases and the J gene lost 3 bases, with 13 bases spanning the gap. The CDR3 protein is CAIQVGNYEQYF. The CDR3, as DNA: TGTGCCATACAGGTTGGGAACTACGAGCAGTACTTC.

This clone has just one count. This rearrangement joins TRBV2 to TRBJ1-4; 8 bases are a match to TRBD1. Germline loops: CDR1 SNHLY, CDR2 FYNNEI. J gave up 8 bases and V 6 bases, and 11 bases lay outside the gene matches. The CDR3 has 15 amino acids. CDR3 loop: CASSNSRGLGEKLFF. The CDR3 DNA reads TGTGCCAGCAGCAACAGCAGGGGGCTCGGCGAAAAACTGTTTTTT.

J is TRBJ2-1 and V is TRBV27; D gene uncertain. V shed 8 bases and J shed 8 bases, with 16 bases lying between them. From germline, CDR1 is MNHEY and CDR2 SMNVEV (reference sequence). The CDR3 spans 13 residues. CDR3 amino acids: CASQPRLGYEQFF. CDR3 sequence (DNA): TGTGCCAGCCAGCCCCGTTTAGGCTATGAGCAGTTCTTC.

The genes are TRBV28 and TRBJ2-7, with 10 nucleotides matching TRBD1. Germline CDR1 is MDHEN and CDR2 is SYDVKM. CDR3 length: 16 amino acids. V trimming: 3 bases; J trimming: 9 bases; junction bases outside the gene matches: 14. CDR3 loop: CASSFGGGQGESGQYF. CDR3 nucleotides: TGTGCCAGCAGTTTCGGGGGCGGACAGGGGGAGTCCGGGCAGTACTTC.

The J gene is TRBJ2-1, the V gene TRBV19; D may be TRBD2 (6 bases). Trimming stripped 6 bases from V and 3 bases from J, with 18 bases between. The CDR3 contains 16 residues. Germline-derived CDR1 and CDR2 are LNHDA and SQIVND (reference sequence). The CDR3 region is CASSPNWGTLYNEQFF. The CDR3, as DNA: TGTGCCAGTAGCCCCAATTGGGGGACTCTCTACAATGAGCAGTTCTTC. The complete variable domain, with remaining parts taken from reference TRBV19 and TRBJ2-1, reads DGGITQSPKYLFRKEGQNVTLSCEQNLNHDAMYWYRQDPGQGLRLIYYSQIVNDFQKGDIAEGYSVSREKKESFPLTVTSAQKNPTAFYLCASSPNWGTLYNEQFFGPGTRLTVL.

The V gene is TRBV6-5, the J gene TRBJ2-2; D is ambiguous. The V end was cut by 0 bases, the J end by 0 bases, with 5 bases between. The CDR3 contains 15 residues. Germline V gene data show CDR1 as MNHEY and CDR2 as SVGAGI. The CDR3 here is CASSYSSSNTGELFF. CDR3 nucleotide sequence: TGTGCCAGCAGTTACTCCTCTTCGAACACCGGGGAGCTGTTTTTT.

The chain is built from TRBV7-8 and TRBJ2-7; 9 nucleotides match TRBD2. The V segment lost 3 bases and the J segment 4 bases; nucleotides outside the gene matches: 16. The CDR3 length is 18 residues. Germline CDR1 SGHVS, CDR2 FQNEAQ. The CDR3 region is CASSLEDIAGAQGYEQYF. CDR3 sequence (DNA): TGTGCCAGCAGCTTGGAGGACATAGCGGGGGCCCAGGGGTACGAGCAGTACTTC.

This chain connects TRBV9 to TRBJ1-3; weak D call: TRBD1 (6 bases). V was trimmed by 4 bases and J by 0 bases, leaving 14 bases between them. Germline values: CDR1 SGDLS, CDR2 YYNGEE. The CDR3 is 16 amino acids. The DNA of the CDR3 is TGTGCCAGCAGCTCCCAGGGGCAGTACTCTGGAAACACCATATATTTT. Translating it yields CASSSQGQYSGNTIYF.

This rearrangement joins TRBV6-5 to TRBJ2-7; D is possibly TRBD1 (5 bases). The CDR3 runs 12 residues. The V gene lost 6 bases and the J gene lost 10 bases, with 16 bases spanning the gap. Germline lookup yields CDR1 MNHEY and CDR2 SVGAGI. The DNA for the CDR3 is TGTGCCAGCAGGACCCAGGACACCCCTCAGTACTTC. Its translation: CASRTQDTPQYF.

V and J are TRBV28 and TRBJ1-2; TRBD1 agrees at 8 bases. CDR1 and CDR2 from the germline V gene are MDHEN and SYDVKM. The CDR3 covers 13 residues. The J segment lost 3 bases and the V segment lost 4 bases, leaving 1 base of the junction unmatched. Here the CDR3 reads CASSSGQDYGYTF. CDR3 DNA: TGTGCCAGCAGTTCGGGACAGGACTATGGCTACACCTTC.

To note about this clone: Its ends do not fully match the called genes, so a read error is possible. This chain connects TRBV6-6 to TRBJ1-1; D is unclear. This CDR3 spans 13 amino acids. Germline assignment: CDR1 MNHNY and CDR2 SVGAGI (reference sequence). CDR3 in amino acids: CAGSSSMNTEAFF. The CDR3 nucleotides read TGTGCCGGCAGTTCATCCATGAACACTGAAGCTTTCTTT.

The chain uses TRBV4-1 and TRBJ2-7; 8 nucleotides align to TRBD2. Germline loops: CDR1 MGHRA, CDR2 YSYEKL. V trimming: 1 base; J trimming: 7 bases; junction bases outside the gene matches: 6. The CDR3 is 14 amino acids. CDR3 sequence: CASSQVFGGAEQYF. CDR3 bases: TGCGCCAGCAGCCAAGTTTTCGGGGGGGCAGAGCAGTACTTC.

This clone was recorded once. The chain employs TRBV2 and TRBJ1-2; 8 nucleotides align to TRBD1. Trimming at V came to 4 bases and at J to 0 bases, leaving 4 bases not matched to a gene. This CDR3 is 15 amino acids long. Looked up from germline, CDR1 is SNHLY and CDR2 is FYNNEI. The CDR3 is CASSGRDRSNYGYTF. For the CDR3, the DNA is TGTGCCAGCAGTGGTCGGGACAGGTCTAACTATGGCTACACCTTC.

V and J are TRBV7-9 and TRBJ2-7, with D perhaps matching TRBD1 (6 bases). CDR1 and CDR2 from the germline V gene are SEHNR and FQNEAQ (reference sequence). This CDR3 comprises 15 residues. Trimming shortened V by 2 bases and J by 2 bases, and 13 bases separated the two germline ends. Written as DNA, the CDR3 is TGTGCCAGCAGCTTACCGGGTCAGGGGACCTACGAGCAGTACTTC. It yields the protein CASSLPGQGTYEQYF.

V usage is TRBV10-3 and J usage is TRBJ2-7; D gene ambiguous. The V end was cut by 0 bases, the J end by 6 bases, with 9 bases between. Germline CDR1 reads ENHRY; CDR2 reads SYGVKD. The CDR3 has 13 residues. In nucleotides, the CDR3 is TGTGCCATCAGTGAGTCGAATGGGCTCGAGCAGTACTTC. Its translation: CAISESNGLEQYF.

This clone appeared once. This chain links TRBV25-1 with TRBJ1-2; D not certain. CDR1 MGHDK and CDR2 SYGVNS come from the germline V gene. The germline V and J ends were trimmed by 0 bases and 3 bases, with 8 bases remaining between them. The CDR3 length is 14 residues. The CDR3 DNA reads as TGTGCCAGCAGTGAATATAACATCGACTATGGCTACACCTTC. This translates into CASSEYNIDYGYTF.

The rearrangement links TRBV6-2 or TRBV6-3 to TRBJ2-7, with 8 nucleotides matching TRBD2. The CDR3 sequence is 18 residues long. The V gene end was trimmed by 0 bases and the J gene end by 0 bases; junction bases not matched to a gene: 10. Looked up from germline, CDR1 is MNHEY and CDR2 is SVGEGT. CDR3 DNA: TGTGCCAGCAGTTACTCCCTCCTGGCGGGAGGTTCCTCCTACGAGCAGTACTTC. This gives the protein CASSYSLLAGGSSYEQYF.

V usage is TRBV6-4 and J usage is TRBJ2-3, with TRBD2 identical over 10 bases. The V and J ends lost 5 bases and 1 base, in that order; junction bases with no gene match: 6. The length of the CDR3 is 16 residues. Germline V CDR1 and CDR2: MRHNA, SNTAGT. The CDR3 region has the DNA TGTGCCAGCAGTACAACCGGGACTAGCGGCACAGATACGCAGTATTTT. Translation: CASSTTGTSGTDTQYF.

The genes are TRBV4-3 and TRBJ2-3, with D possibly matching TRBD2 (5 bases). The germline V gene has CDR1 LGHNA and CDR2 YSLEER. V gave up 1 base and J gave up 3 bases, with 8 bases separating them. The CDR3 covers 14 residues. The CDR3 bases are TGCGCCAGCAGCCAAGCCCTAGCAACAGATACGCAGTATTTT. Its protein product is CASSQALATDTQYF.

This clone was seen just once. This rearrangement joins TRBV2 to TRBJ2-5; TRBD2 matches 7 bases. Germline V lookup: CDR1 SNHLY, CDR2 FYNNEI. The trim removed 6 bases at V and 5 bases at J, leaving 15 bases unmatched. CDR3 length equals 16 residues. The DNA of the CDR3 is TGTGCCAGCAGGGACGCGGGGGACCCTTGGATGGAGACCCAGTACTTC. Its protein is CASRDAGDPWMETQYF.

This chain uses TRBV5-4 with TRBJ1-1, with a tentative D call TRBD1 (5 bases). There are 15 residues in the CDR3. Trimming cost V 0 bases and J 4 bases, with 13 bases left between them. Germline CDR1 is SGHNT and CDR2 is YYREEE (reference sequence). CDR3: CASSLEAGKGTEAFF. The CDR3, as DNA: TGTGCCAGCAGCTTGGAAGCAGGGAAGGGCACTGAAGCTTTCTTT.

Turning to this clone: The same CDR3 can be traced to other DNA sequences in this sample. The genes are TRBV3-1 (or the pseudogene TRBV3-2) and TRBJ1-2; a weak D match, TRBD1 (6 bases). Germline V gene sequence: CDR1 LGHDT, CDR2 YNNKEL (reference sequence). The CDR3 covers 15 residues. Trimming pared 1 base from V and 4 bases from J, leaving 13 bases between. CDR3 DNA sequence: TGTGCCAGCAGCCAAGGGGCAGGGACAATCTATGGCTACACCTTC. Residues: CASSQGAGTIYGYTF.

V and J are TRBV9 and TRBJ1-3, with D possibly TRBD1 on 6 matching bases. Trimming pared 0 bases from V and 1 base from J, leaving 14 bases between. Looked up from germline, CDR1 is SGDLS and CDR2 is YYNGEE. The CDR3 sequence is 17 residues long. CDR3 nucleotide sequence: TGTGCCAGCAGCGTAGCTGAAGGGACACGATCTGGAAACACCATATATTTT. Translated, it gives CASSVAEGTRSGNTIYF.

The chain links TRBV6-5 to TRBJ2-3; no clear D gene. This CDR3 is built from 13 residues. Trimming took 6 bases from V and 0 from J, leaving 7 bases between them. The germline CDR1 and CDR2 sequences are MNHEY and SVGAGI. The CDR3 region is CASRTHSTDTQYF. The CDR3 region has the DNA TGTGCCAGCAGGACTCATAGCACAGATACGCAGTATTTT.

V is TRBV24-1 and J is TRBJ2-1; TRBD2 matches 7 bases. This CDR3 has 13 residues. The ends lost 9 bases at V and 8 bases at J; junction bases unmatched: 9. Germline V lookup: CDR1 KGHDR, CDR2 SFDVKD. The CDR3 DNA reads TGTGCCACCGGGGACTATCGCATGGATGAGCAGTTCTTC. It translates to CATGDYRMDEQFF.